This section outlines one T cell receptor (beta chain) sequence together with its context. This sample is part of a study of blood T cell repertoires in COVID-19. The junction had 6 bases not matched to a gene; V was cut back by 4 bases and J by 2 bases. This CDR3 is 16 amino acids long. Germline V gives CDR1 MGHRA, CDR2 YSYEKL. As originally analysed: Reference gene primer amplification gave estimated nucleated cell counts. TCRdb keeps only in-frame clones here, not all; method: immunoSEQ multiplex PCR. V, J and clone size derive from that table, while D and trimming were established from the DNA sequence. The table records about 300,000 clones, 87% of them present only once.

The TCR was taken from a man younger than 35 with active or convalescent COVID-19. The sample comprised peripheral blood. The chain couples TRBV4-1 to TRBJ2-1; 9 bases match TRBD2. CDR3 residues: CASSLGGRVAYNEQFF. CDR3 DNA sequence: TGCGCCAGCAGCCTGGGCGGGAGGGTGGCCTACAATGAGCAGTTCTTC.